The 32 T cell receptor beta chains below all came from one sample that was sequenced in a study of blood T cell repertoires in COVID-19. Profiling relied on immunoSEQ multiplex PCR, and the TCRdb table lists in-frame clones only, not all of them. In the table there are tens of thousands of clones, roughly 84% of which are singletons. Sequences were obtained from peripheral blood. All receptors derive from a man aged 55 to 70 with acute or convalescent COVID-19.

The V gene is TRBV3-1 (or the pseudogene TRBV3-2), the J gene TRBJ2-2; D not certain. CDR1 is LGHDT and CDR2 is YNNKEL in the germline V gene (reference sequence). The CDR3 is 13 amino acids. Trimming cost V 1 base and J 3 bases, with 3 bases left between them. CDR3 in DNA: TGTGCCAGCAGCCAAGCTTACACCGGGGAGCTGTTTTTT. Translation: CASSQAYTGELFF.

The gene calls are TRBV19 and TRBJ1-5; 7 bases fit TRBD1. This CDR3 has 15 amino acids. Trimming cost V 6 bases and J 4 bases; bases outside gene matches: 9. CDR1 LNHDA and CDR2 SQIVND come from the germline V gene (reference sequence). In DNA, the CDR3 is TGTGCCAGTAGCCCATTCAGGGGGTCAAATCAGCCCCAGCATTTT. Its protein is CASSPFRGSNQPQHF.

The chain has TRBV28 and TRBJ1-6; 9 nucleotides align to TRBD1. The J segment lost 7 bases and the V segment lost 7 bases, leaving 8 bases of the junction unmatched. Germline CDR1 and CDR2: MDHEN and SYDVKM. The CDR3 runs 15 residues. CDR3 coding DNA: TGTGCCAGCACTTTGGACAGGGGACGGAATTCACCCCTCCACTTT. It codes for CASTLDRGRNSPLHF.

The chain carries TRBV5-4 and TRBJ2-1; TRBD2 is a possible D gene (6 bases). Germline V CDR1 and CDR2: SGHNT, YYREEE (reference sequence). The CDR3 is 15 amino acids. V dropped 6 bases and J dropped 7 bases, with 20 bases sitting between them. CDR3 coding DNA: TGTGCCAGCAAAGACCCATCCTCCGGGAGTAATGAGCAGTTCTTC. It codes for CASKDPSSGSNEQFF.

The CDR3 reads CASSLSGPPSKDTEAFF. As DNA, the CDR3 is TGTGCCAGCAGTTTATCTGGGCCTCCTTCGAAGGACACTGAAGCTTTCTTT. The chain uses TRBV28 and TRBJ1-1; D remains unclear. The CDR3 length is 17 residues. Trimming took off 1 base at V and 3 bases at J, with 18 bases between the two ends. Per germline, CDR1 MDHEN and CDR2 SYDVKM.

Turning to this clone: It is likely a read error, because the conserved phenylalanine at the end of the CDR3 is missing. The DNA is omitted, as the CDR3 cannot be located on it reliably, and the CDR3 follows TCRdb's listing. The V and J genes are TRBV28 and TRBJ1-6; the listed D gene, TRBD1, was not tested against the DNA. In germline, CDR1 is MDHEN, CDR2 SYDVKM. The CDR3 is 19 residues long, counting both termini. The CDR3 region is CASSLFQDWDRGHYLVNLL.

The V and J genes are TRBV28 and TRBJ1-2, with D perhaps TRBD1 (6 bases). V lost 5 bases and J 8 bases, leaving 12 bases between the germline ends. In germline, CDR1 is MDHEN, CDR2 SYDVKM. The CDR3 covers 12 residues. The CDR3 sequence: CASSLGQLGYTF. The CDR3 DNA sequence: TGTGCCAGCAGTCTCGGACAGTTGGGCTACACCTTC.

This chain connects TRBV28 to TRBJ1-2; D not certain. CDR1 is MDHEN and CDR2 is SYDVKM in the germline V gene. The CDR3 runs 15 residues. The V and J ends lost 3 bases and 5 bases respectively, with 16 bases between them. The CDR3 loop is CASSFDRGVPYGYTF. The CDR3 DNA reads TGTGCCAGCAGTTTTGACCGGGGAGTACCTTATGGCTACACCTTC.

The J gene is TRBJ1-1, the V gene TRBV6-1; possibly TRBD1 for D (5 bases). The CDR3 is made up of 14 amino acids. V lost 1 base to trimming and J lost 10 bases, with 16 bases between them. Germline CDR1 is MNHNS and CDR2 is SASEGT. The CDR3 loop reads CASSEGSSIRGAFF. CDR3 bases: TGTGCCAGCAGTGAAGGATCAAGTATAAGGGGAGCTTTCTTT.

This rearrangement joins TRBV5-1 to TRBJ2-3, with TRBD2 matching over 7 bases. Looked up from germline, CDR1 is SGHRS and CDR2 is YFSETQ. V shed 5 bases, J shed 2 bases, and the junction held 5 bases outside the gene matches. The CDR3 runs 14 residues. CDR3 loop: CASRERGYTDTQYF. CDR3 in DNA: TGCGCCAGCAGGGAGCGGGGTTACACAGATACGCAGTATTTT.

CDR3 coding DNA: TGTGCCAGCAGCCCCGGGGGGGTGAACACTGAAGCTTTCTTT. Protein sequence: CASSPGGVNTEAFF. The rearrangement joins TRBV7-2 to TRBJ1-1, with D perhaps matching TRBD1 (5 bases). Germline V CDR1 and CDR2: SGHTA, FQGNSA. V was shortened by 5 bases and J by 0 bases, with 10 bases between the two germline ends. CDR3 length equals 14 residues. The full variable domain, completed using reference TRBV7-2 and TRBJ1-1, is GAGVSQSPSNKVTEKGKDVELRCDPISGHTALYWYRQSLGQGLEFLIYFQGNSAPDKSGLPSDRFSAERTGGSVSTLTIQRTQQEDSAVYLCASSPGGVNTEAFFGQGTRLTVV.

The V gene is TRBV27, the J gene TRBJ2-3; 7 bases map to TRBD1. After removal of 0 bases from V and 2 bases from J, the junction contained 8 bases not matched to a gene. This CDR3 has 17 amino acids. The germline CDR1 and CDR2 sequences are MNHEY and SMNVEV (reference sequence). The CDR3 coding sequence is TGTGCCAGCAGTTTATCTAGGGGCAGGGGGTTCACAGATACGCAGTATTTT. Translated: CASSLSRGRGFTDTQYF.

The chain uses TRBV7-8 and TRBJ2-1; D is perhaps TRBD2 (5 bases). Trimming took 2 bases from V and 0 from J, leaving 11 bases between them. The CDR3 totals 16 residues. Per the germline V gene, CDR1 is SGHVS and CDR2 is FQNEAQ. The CDR3 bases are TGTGCCAGCAGCTTAAGACCGGGATTCTCCTACAATGAGCAGTTCTTC. Residues: CASSLRPGFSYNEQFF.

The chain recombines TRBV7-9 with TRBJ1-3, with a tentative D call TRBD1 (5 bases). V was clipped by 7 bases and J by 4 bases, with 14 bases between them. Germline-derived CDR1 and CDR2 are SEHNR and FQNEAQ (reference sequence). This CDR3 contains 14 residues. The CDR3 sequence: CASTWGVEGNTIYF. In nucleotides, the CDR3 is TGTGCCAGCACCTGGGGCGTGGAAGGAAACACCATATATTTT.

The chain combines TRBV30 with TRBJ1-3, with a weak D call TRBD1 (5 bases). CDR1 and CDR2 from the germline V gene are GTSNPN and SVGIG (reference sequence). Between the trimmed V and J ends, which lost 0 bases and 1 base, there was a span of 10 bases. The CDR3 consists of 15 residues. The CDR3 is CAWSVGVTSGNTIYF. The CDR3 region has the DNA TGTGCCTGGAGTGTAGGGGTAACGTCTGGAAACACCATATATTTT.

The V and J genes are TRBV28 and TRBJ1-1, with no clear D. This CDR3 is built from 10 residues. V lost 10 bases to trimming and J lost 12 bases, with 15 bases between them. Germline V CDR1 and CDR2: MDHEN, SYDVKM. CDR3 coding DNA: TGTGCCACCAAAACTGTAGCATCTTTCTTT. This gives the protein CATKTVASFF.

The chain combines TRBV7-2 with TRBJ2-3; a weak D match, TRBD2 (6 bases). This CDR3 region has 17 residues. V gave up 2 bases and J gave up 6 bases, with 21 bases separating them. Germline V CDR1 and CDR2: SGHTA, FQGNSA. The chain's CDR3 is CASSLLFAGHTGDTQYF. The CDR3 region has the DNA TGTGCCAGCAGCTTATTGTTTGCGGGGCACACCGGGGATACGCAGTATTTT.

In this sample, this clone turned up once. The V gene is TRBV6-5, the J gene TRBJ2-2; 8 nucleotides agree with TRBD2. V lost 4 bases to trimming and J lost 2 bases; unmatched junction nucleotides: 6. CDR1 MNHEY and CDR2 SVGAGI come from the germline V gene. The CDR3 covers 16 residues. This chain's CDR3 is CASSFRAGGNTGELFF. The CDR3 DNA reads as TGTGCCAGCAGTTTTAGGGCGGGGGGAAACACCGGGGAGCTGTTTTTT.

This chain connects TRBV2 to TRBJ1-6; possible D gene TRBD1, 6 bases. The V gene lost 5 bases and the J gene lost 8 bases, with 16 bases spanning the gap. Germline CDR1 is SNHLY and CDR2 is FYNNEI. CDR3 length: 15 amino acids. The CDR3 protein is CASSYRDKTYSPLHF. The CDR3 DNA reads as TGTGCCAGCAGTTACCGGGACAAAACCTATTCACCCCTCCACTTT. Together with reference TRBV2 and TRBJ1-6, the CDR3 gives the full variable domain: EPEVTQTPSHQVTQMGQEVILRCVPISNHLYFYWYRQILGQKVEFLVSFYNNEISEKSEIFDDQFSVERPDGSNFTLKIRSTKLEDSAMYFCASSYRDKTYSPLHFGNGTRLTVT.

The V call is TRBV19, the J call TRBJ2-1; D remains ambiguous. Trimming stripped 1 base from V and 0 bases from J, with 10 bases between. The CDR3 runs 16 residues. The germline CDR1 and CDR2 sequences are LNHDA and SQIVND (reference sequence). CDR3 DNA: TGTGCCAGTAGTATAGGAGGATTCAGCTCCTACAATGAGCAGTTCTTC. This codes for CASSIGGFSSYNEQFF.

The chain couples TRBV5-6 to TRBJ2-1; possible D gene TRBD1, 6 bases. The CDR3 loop spans 12 amino acids. CDR1 and CDR2 from the germline V gene are SGHDT and YYEEEE. Trimming left V 6 bases short and J 10 bases short, with 14 bases between. In DNA, the CDR3 is TGTGCCAGCACCCATGGGGGCCGCGAGCAGTTCTTC. This encodes CASTHGGREQFF.

The chain joins TRBV2 to TRBJ1-5; tentatively, D is TRBD1 (6 bases). The germline V and J ends were trimmed by 5 bases and 7 bases, with 18 bases remaining between them. The CDR3 has 15 amino acids. In germline, CDR1 is SNHLY, CDR2 FYNNEI. CDR3 sequence reads: CASSLTEGGSQPQHF. CDR3 nucleotide sequence: TGTGCCAGCAGTCTTACTGAGGGGGGGTCCCAGCCCCAGCATTTT.

The rearrangement uses TRBV18 and TRBJ2-3, with D unclear. Germline assignment: CDR1 KGHSH and CDR2 LQKENI. The CDR3 runs 13 residues. Trimming cost V 5 bases and J 2 bases, with 8 bases left between them. CDR3 bases: TGTGCCAGCTCAGTTGGGCTCACAGATACGCAGTATTTT. Its protein product is CASSVGLTDTQYF.

The rearrangement links TRBV6-5 to TRBJ1-6; D is unresolved. Looked up from germline, CDR1 is MNHEY and CDR2 is SVGAGI. V dropped 8 bases and J dropped 7 bases, with 15 bases sitting between them. CDR3 length: 14 amino acids. The CDR3 nucleotides read TGTGCCAGCGCGGAACCACAAATAAATTCACCCCTCCACTTT. Its translation is CASAEPQINSPLHF.

The chain links TRBV6-5 to TRBJ1-3; a weak D match, TRBD1 (6 bases). In germline, CDR1 is MNHEY, CDR2 SVGAGI. Trimming took 6 bases from V and 0 from J, leaving 12 bases between them. The CDR3 is 15 amino acids. The CDR3 DNA follows: TGTGCCAGCAGGCCAGGGACAAACTCTGGAAACACCATATATTTT. Translating it yields CASRPGTNSGNTIYF.

This rearrangement joins TRBV18 to TRBJ2-4, with 7 bases aligning to TRBD1. This CDR3 contains 16 residues. The germline V gene encodes CDR1 KGHSH and CDR2 LQKENI. With V trimmed by 1 base and J by 1 base, 4 bases remained unmatched. The CDR3 is CASSPRQGVAKNIQYF. CDR3 bases: TGTGCCAGCTCACCACGGCAGGGGGTCGCCAAAAACATTCAGTACTTC.

The genes are TRBV5-4 and TRBJ2-3; TRBD2 aligns across 9 bases. This CDR3 comprises 15 residues. V trimming: 4 bases; J trimming: 4 bases; junction bases outside the gene matches: 7. Germline assignment: CDR1 SGHNT and CDR2 YYREEE (reference sequence). CDR3 in DNA: TGTGCCAGCAGCCGAGGACTAGCGACGTCAGATACGCAGTATTTT. It is translated as CASSRGLATSDTQYF. Drawing the rest from reference TRBV5-4 and TRBJ2-3, the complete variable domain is ETGVTQSPTHLIKTRGQQVTLRCSSQSGHNTVSWYQQALGQGPQFIFQYYREEENGRGNFPPRFSGLQFPNYSSELNVNALELDDSALYLCASSRGLATSDTQYFGPGTRLTVL.

This clone was seen more than once but under ten times. The chain is built from TRBV11-3 and TRBJ1-5; the D is unclear. The CDR3 extends over 16 amino acids. V was cut by 0 bases and J by 0 bases, with 9 bases left in between. The germline V gene encodes CDR1 SGHNT and CDR2 YENEEA. CDR3 bases: TGTGCCAGCAGCTTAGAGCGCGGGGATAGCAATCAGCCCCAGCATTTT. Protein product: CASSLERGDSNQPQHF. Drawing the rest from reference TRBV11-3 and TRBJ1-5, the complete variable domain is EAGVVQSPRYKIIEKKQPVAFWCNPISGHNTLYWYLQNLGQGPELLIRYENEEAVDDSQLPKDRFSAERLKGVDSTLKIQPAELGDSAVYLCASSLERGDSNQPQHFGDGTRLSIL.

This chain connects TRBV11-2 to TRBJ2-7; 7 bases are shared with TRBD2. The CDR3 loop spans 14 amino acids. The V and J ends lost 3 bases and 6 bases, in that order; junction bases with no gene match: 8. The germline gives CDR1 SGHAT, CDR2 FQNNGV. The CDR3 spells CASSFGGGTREQYV. CDR3 coding DNA: TGTGCCAGCAGCTTTGGCGGGGGTACTCGCGAGCAGTACGTC.

V usage is TRBV15 and J usage is TRBJ2-4; perhaps TRBD1 as D (6 bases). V was pared by 0 bases and J by 0 bases, with 9 bases between. CDR1 and CDR2 from the germline V gene are LNHNV and YYDKDF (reference sequence). The CDR3 has 16 residues. The CDR3 DNA is TGTGCCACCAGCAGAGACGACAGGCTAGCCAAAAACATTCAGTACTTC. It translates to CATSRDDRLAKNIQYF. Full variable domain (missing parts from reference TRBV15 and TRBJ2-4): DAMVIQNPRYQVTQFGKPVTLSCSQTLNHNVMYWYQQKSSQAPKLLFHYYDKDFNNEADTPDNFQSRRPNTSFCFLDIRSPGLGDTAMYLCATSRDDRLAKNIQYFGAGTRLSVL.

The chain is built from TRBV29-1 and TRBJ2-7, with D perhaps TRBD1 (6 bases). V lost 7 bases and J 3 bases, leaving 19 bases between the germline ends. Germline values: CDR1 SQVTM, CDR2 ANQGSEA. The CDR3 spans 14 residues. CDR3 protein: CSAATAGANYEQYF. As DNA, the CDR3 is TGCAGCGCCGCAACCGCAGGGGCCAACTACGAGCAGTACTTC.

This clone was found a few times. The chain joins TRBV30 to TRBJ2-7, with 7 bases aligning to TRBD1. Germline CDR1 and CDR2: GTSNPN and SVGIG (reference sequence). CDR3 length: 13 residues. Trimming removed 0 bases from V and 4 bases from J; junction bases left unmatched: 3. CDR3 sequence: CAWSVNRGYEQYF. The CDR3 DNA reads TGTGCCTGGAGTGTAAACAGGGGTTACGAGCAGTACTTC. The full variable domain, its missing parts supplied by reference TRBV30 and TRBJ2-7, is SQTIHQWPATLVQPVGSPLSLECTVEGTSNPNLYWYRQAAGRGLQLLFYSVGIGQISSEVPQNLSASRPQDRQFILSSKKLLLSDSGFYLCAWSVNRGYEQYFGPGTRLTVT.